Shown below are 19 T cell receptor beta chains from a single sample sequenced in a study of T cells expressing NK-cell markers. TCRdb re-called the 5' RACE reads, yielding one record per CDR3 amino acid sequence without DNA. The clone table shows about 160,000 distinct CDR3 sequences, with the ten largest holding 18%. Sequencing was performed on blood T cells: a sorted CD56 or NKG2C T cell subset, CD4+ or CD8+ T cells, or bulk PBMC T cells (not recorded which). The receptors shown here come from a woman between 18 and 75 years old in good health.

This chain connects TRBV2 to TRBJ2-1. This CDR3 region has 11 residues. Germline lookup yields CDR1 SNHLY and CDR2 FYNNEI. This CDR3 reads CASSEPGQQFF.

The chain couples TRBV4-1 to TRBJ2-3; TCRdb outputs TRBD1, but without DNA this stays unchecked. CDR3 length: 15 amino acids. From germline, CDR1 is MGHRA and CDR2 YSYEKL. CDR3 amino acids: CASRPGDRDTDTQYF.

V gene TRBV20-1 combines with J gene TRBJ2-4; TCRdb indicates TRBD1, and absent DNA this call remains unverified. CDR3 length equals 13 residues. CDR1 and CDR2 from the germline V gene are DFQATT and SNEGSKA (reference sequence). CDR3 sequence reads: CSASGATKNIQYF.

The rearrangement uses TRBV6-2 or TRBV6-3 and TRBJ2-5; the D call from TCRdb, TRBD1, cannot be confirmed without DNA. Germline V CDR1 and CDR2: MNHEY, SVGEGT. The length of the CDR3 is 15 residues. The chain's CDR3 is CASISGALSQETQYF.

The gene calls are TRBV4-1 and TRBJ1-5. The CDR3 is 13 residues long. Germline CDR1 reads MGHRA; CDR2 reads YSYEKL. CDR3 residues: CASSQNRGQPQHF.

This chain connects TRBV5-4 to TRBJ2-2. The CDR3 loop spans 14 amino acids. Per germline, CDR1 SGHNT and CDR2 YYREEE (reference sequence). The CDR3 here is CASSHTTDTGELFF. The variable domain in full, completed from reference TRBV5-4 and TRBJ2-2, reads ETGVTQSPTHLIKTRGQQVTLRCSSQSGHNTVSWYQQALGQGPQFIFQYYREEENGRGNFPPRFSGLQFPNYSSELNVNALELDDSALYLCASSHTTDTGELFFGEGSRLTVL.

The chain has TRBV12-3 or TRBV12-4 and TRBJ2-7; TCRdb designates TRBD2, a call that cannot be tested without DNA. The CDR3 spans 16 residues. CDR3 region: CASSLARGAGVREQYF.

The CDR3 loop reads CSASLGQGPTEAFF. The chain joins TRBV20-1 to TRBJ1-1; TCRdb outputs TRBD1, but without DNA this stays unchecked. Germline values: CDR1 DFQATT, CDR2 SNEGSKA (reference sequence). CDR3 length: 14 amino acids.

The CDR3 here is CASSYSRGGSTEAFF. The chain couples TRBV6-5 to TRBJ1-1. Germline loops: CDR1 MNHEY, CDR2 SVGAGI. This CDR3 is 15 amino acids long.

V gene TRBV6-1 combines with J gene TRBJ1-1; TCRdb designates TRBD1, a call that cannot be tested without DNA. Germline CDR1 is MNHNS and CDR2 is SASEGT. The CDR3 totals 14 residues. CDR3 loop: CASSRQGGWTEAFF.

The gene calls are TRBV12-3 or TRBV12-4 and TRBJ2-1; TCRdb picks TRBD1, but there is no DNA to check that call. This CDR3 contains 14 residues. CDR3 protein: CASSLAGGNREQFF.

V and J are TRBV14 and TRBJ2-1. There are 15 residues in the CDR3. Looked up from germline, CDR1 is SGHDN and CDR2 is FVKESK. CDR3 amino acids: CASSHERYYYNEQFF.

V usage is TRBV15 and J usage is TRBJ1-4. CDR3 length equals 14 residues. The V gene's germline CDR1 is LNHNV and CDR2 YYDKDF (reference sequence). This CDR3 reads CATSRGDNYEKLFF.

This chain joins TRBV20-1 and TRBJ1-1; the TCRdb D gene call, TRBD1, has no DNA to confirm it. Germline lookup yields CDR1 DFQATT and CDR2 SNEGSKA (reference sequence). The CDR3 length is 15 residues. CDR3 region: CSARPRGRLNTEAFF.

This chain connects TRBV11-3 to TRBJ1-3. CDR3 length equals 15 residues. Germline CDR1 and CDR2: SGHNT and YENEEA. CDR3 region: CASSLTHGSGNTIYF.

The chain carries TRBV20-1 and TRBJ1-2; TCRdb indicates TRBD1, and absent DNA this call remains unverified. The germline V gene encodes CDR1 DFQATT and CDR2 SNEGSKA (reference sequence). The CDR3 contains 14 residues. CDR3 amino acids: CSANSWDRQYGYTF.

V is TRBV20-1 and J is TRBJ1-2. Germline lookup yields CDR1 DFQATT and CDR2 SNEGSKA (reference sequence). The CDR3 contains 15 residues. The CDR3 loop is CSASAAGTDYYGYTF.

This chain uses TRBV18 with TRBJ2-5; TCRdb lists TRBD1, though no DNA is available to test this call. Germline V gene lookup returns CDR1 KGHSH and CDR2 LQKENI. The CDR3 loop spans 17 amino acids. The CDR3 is CASSPPIGTGLQETQYF.

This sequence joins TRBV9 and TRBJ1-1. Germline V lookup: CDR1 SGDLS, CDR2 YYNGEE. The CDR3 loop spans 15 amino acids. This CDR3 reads CASSAVDGRGTEAFF.